A selection of T cell receptor beta chains follows, all from one sample in a study of T cell clonotyping in hematopoietic cell transplantation. The data were produced by immunoSEQ multiplex PCR, yet TCRdb's version contains in-frame clones alone and is incomplete. The top ten clones hold approximately 5% of a sample with 5,500 to 8,500 clones, about 87% of them seen once. The sample in question was PBMCs, obtained 100 days after allogeneic stem cell transplant. The receptors were gathered from a male patient aged 45-60 years who had an allogeneic stem cell transplant from a related donor, so the T cells may come from the graft donor. Some clones in this sample may be carry-over from other donors' samples. Each CDR3 is given with its conserved first and last residue. D genes are given only for firm matches. Size values are once, few and many counts, or a class for expanded clones, and some rows have none.

d_call	v_call	j_call	clone_size	cdr3_nt	cdr3_aa
TRBD2	TRBV5-4	TRBJ2-7	NA	TGTGCCAGCAGCTCGGGACTAGCGGGCTACGAGCAGTACTTC	CASSSGLAGYEQYF
TRBD1	TRBV19	TRBJ1-6	NA	TGTGCCAGTAGCCCCAGGGGGCTAGTTTCACCCCTCCACTTT	CASSPRGLVSPLHF
NA	TRBV5-1	TRBJ1-6	NA	TGCGCCAGCAGCTTAAGGCAGGGAAATTCACCCCTCCACTTT	CASSLRQGNSPLHF
NA	TRBV29-1	TRBJ1-2	NA	TGCAGCGTTGACAGGCGTAACTATGGCTACACCTTC	CSVDRRNYGYTF
NA	TRBV5-1	TRBJ1-5	once	TGCGCCAGCAGCTCGGACGGCCAGGGCAATCAGCCCCAGCATTTT	CASSSDGQGNQPQHF
TRBD2	TRBV27	TRBJ2-7	NA	TGTGCCAGCAGACGGACTAGCGGGAGCTCGGGGGAGCAGTACTTC	CASRRTSGSSGEQYF
TRBD1	TRBV5-1	TRBJ1-2	NA	TGCGCCAGCAGCTTGGCCCGAGGGGGGACAGCGGACCTTTTAGACTATGGCTACACCTTC	CASSLARGGTADLLDYGYTF
NA	TRBV5-6	TRBJ1-1	NA	TGTGCCAGCAGCCTCCAGACCCCACTTGAAGCTTTCTTT	CASSLQTPLEAFF
NA	TRBV6-1	TRBJ1-1	NA	TGTGCCAGCAGTGAATCCCGGACGGTGAACACTGAAGCTTTCTTT	CASSESRTVNTEAFF
TRBD1	TRBV2	TRBJ2-7	NA	TGTGCCAGCAGTGAAGCCGGGACAGGCAGCTCCTACGAGCAGTACTTC	CASSEAGTGSSYEQYF
TRBD1	TRBV10-3	TRBJ1-1	NA	TGTGCCACCCGAGGGACAGAGGATAAGAACACTGAAGCTTTCTTT	CATRGTEDKNTEAFF
NA	TRBV19	TRBJ2-6	NA	TGTGCCTCAAACAGGGAGGCGGTCTCTGGGGCCAACGTCCTGACTTTC	CASNREAVSGANVLTF
NA	TRBV7-2	TRBJ1-5	once	TGTGCCAGCAGTTACGCACGGGGGCCGGGTAGTCGGCCCCAGCATTTT	CASSYARGPGSRPQHF
NA	TRBV5-6	TRBJ1-2	NA	TGTGCCAGCAGCCCCACAGGGATCTCCGCCCATGGCTACACCTTC	CASSPTGISAHGYTF
TRBD1	TRBV5-6	TRBJ1-2	NA	TGTGCCAGCAGCTTCTGGGACAGGATCTATGGCTACACCTTC	CASSFWDRIYGYTF
NA	TRBV19	TRBJ1-1	NA	TGTGCCAGTAGTATATCGGTAGGAGCTTTCTTT	CASSISVGAFF
NA	TRBV9	TRBJ1-5	large	TGTGCCAGCAGCGTAGGGGTTACCAATCAGCCCCAGCATTTT	CASSVGVTNQPQHF
NA	TRBV2	TRBJ1-6	NA	TGTGCCACCAAAGGAGGTGATTCACCCCTCCACTTT	CATKGGDSPLHF
TRBD2	TRBV5-1	TRBJ2-7	NA	TGCGCCAGCAGCGGGACTAGCGGGGTGTACGAGCAGTACTTC	CASSGTSGVYEQYF
TRBD2	TRBV19	TRBJ2-5	NA	TGTGCCAGCCAGAAAAATAGCGGGGGGTTAGGAGAGACCCAGTACTTC	CASQKNSGGLGETQYF
NA	TRBV28	TRBJ1-5	NA	TGTGCCGGTCAGTATCGTGGCAATCAGCCCCAGCATTTT	CAGQYRGNQPQHF
NA	TRBV27	TRBJ1-2	NA	TGTGCCAGTAGGTCGGGAGATGGTTTTGGCTACACCTTC	CASRSGDGFGYTF
NA	TRBV7-6	TRBJ1-1	NA	TGTGCCAGCAGCTTAAGGGATCAGGGAAGCGTGCGGGCTTTCTTT	CASSLRDQGSVRAFF
NA	TRBV30	TRBJ2-7	NA	TGTGCCTGGAGTAAAGCGGGACAGGTCTACGAGCAGTACTTC	CAWSKAGQVYEQYF
TRBD1	TRBV29-1	TRBJ2-7	NA	TGCAGCGTTGAAGATCCGGGACAGTCATACGAGCAGTACTTC	CSVEDPGQSYEQYF
NA	TRBV7-9	TRBJ2-7	NA	TGTGCCAGCAGCACCCCTACAGACTACGAGCAGTACTTC	CASSTPTDYEQYF
TRBD1	TRBV6-1	TRBJ1-2	few	TGTGCCAGCAGTGAATCCCCAGGGGGCTATGGCTACACCTTC	CASSESPGGYGYTF
NA	TRBV6-6	TRBJ1-3	NA	TGTGCCAGCAGTTTCTATACACGGACTGGAAACACCATATATTTT	CASSFYTRTGNTIYF
NA	TRBV7-2	TRBJ2-2	few	TGTGTCAGCAGCACCTCTCTCAGGACCGGGGAGCTGTTTTTT	CVSSTSLRTGELFF
NA	TRBV7-2	TRBJ1-5	NA	TGTGCCAGCAGCGATCGGCGGGCTCGGCAGCCCCAGCATTTT	CASSDRRARQPQHF
NA	TRBV5-1	TRBJ1-2	NA	TGCGCCAGCAGCTTGGGACAGGACTATGGCTACACCTTC	CASSLGQDYGYTF
NA	TRBV7-2	TRBJ2-7	NA	TGTGCCAGCAGCTTAAGTATAGGGGGCGAGCAGTACTTC	CASSLSIGGEQYF
NA	TRBV30	TRBJ1-5	once	TGTGCCTGGAGACCAGGGGATGGACAGCCCCAGCATTTT	CAWRPGDGQPQHF
TRBD1	TRBV30	TRBJ2-7	NA	TGTGCCGCCGCGACAGGGTCCTCCTACGAGCAGTACTTC	CAAATGSSYEQYF
NA	TRBV6-1	TRBJ1-2	once	TGTGCCAGCAGTTCGGAACAGGTGCCAGCCTTAAAGAGAGACTTC	CASSSEQVPALKRDF
NA	TRBV27	TRBJ2-7	NA	TGTGCCAGCAGTTTATCAGGACGGATCTACGAGCAGTACTTC	CASSLSGRIYEQYF
NA	TRBV5-1	TRBJ1-1	NA	TGCGCCAGCAGCCCCGACGCTGGTGGGAACACTGAAGCTTTCTTT	CASSPDAGGNTEAFF
NA	TRBV6-6	TRBJ1-4	NA	TGTGCCAGCAGATCAACTAATGAAAAACTGTTTTTT	CASRSTNEKLFF
NA	TRBV4-2	TRBJ2-1	NA	TGTGCCAGCAGCCCGATGGGACCTCATATTTACAATGAGCAGTTCTTC	CASSPMGPHIYNEQFF
NA	TRBV29-1	TRBJ1-2	NA	TGCAGCGTTGAGGGGCCAGGCTATGGCTACACCTTC	CSVEGPGYGYTF
NA	TRBV28	TRBJ1-2	NA	TGTGCCAGCACCGCGGGGGGGGTCATCTATGGCTACACCTTC	CASTAGGVIYGYTF
NA	TRBV19	TRBJ2-5	NA	TGTGCGACGGGGGAGAACCAAGAGACCCAGTACTTC	CATGENQETQYF
NA	TRBV7-2	TRBJ1-2	NA	TGTGCCAGCAGCTTAACGTCAGGCAGGTTCTATGGCTACACCTTC	CASSLTSGRFYGYTF
NA	TRBV7-9	TRBJ1-1	NA	TGTGCCGGGGACTGGGGGACCGAGGCTTTCTTT	CAGDWGTEAFF
NA	TRBV28	TRBJ1-5	NA	TGTGCCGCGATTCACAGGGCGTCAGGTCAGCCCCAGCATTTT	CAAIHRASGQPQHF
TRBD2	TRBV30	TRBJ2-7	NA	TGTGCCTGGAGTCGGCTGACTAGCGGGAGTCGCTACGAGCAGTACTTC	CAWSRLTSGSRYEQYF
TRBD1	TRBV5-1	TRBJ1-3	NA	TGCGCCAGCAGCTTGGTGGGACAGGGTTTTTGGACCATATATTTT	CASSLVGQGFWTIYF
TRBD2	TRBV6-1	TRBJ2-3	few	TGTGCCAGCAGTGGGGGGACTAGCGGGAGATCAGATACGCAGTATTTT	CASSGGTSGRSDTQYF
NA	TRBV19	TRBJ1-2	NA	TGTGCCAGTAGTGAACGCAGAACTAACTATGGCTACACCTTC	CASSERRTNYGYTF
NA	TRBV11-3	TRBJ2-3	NA	TGTGCCAGCAGCCTTCGGAGGGATAGCACAGATACGCAGTATTTT	CASSLRRDSTDTQYF